The 32 T cell receptor beta chains presented below share a single source sample, sequenced in a study of shared clonotypes between healthy human individuals. Method: immunoSEQ multiplex PCR; TCRdb's copy keeps in-frame clones and lacks some. The table lists 2 million to 2.5 million clones, about nine tenths of them singletons. The specimen was naive CD4+ T cells from PBMCs. Subset reported: CD45RA+ positively selected. Source of these receptors: a young man in good health. Some clones in this sample may be carry-over from other donors' samples.

The chain carries TRBV7-9 and TRBJ1-1; TRBD1 agrees at 9 bases. V dropped 4 bases and J dropped 8; count of bases not matched to a gene: 5. The CDR3 has 13 amino acids. Germline V gene sequence: CDR1 SEHNR, CDR2 FQNEAQ (reference sequence). CDR3 loop: CASSYLQGAEAFF. CDR3 coding DNA: TGTGCCAGCAGCTACTTACAGGGGGCGGAAGCTTTCTTT.

V usage is TRBV7-3 and J usage is TRBJ2-7; TRBD2 aligns across 10 bases. Germline V lookup: CDR1 SGHTA, CDR2 FQGTGA. J was trimmed by 2 bases and V by 2 bases; bases with no gene match: 6. The CDR3 has 16 amino acids. The CDR3 region is CASSLGVAGGPYEQYF. The CDR3 DNA reads TGTGCCAGCAGCTTAGGGGTAGCGGGAGGACCCTACGAGCAGTACTTC.

The V gene is TRBV9, the J gene TRBJ1-4; TRBD1 aligns across 11 bases. The germline V gene encodes CDR1 SGDLS and CDR2 YYNGEE. CDR3 length equals 15 residues. V lost 3 bases to trimming and J lost 7 bases; unmatched junction nucleotides: 5. CDR3 in amino acids: CASSGRTGGGEKLFF. DNA of the CDR3: TGTGCCAGCAGCGGGCGGACAGGGGGCGGTGAAAAACTGTTTTTT.

This chain uses TRBV10-1 with TRBJ2-5; 9 bases agree with TRBD2. The CDR3 has 16 residues. Unmatched junction bases numbered 12, after V lost 8 bases and J lost 2 bases. CDR1 is WNHNN, CDR2 SYGVQD, per germline (reference sequence). DNA for the CDR3: TGCGCCAGCGGAAACCCAGGGACTAGCCTACAAGAGACCCAGTACTTC. This gives the protein CASGNPGTSLQETQYF.

V usage is TRBV28 and J usage is TRBJ1-5; possibly TRBD1 for D (5 bases). This CDR3 has 16 residues. CDR1 is MDHEN, CDR2 SYDVKM, per germline. The V end lost 4 bases, the J end lost 1 base, and 14 bases lay between the germline ends. Written as DNA, the CDR3 is TGTGCCAGCAGTTCCCGGGGCAGGGAGAGCAATCAGCCCCAGCATTTT. Protein sequence: CASSSRGRESNQPQHF.

CDR3 protein: CASRSAANHYNEQFF. The CDR3 DNA reads TGTGCCAGCCGATCAGCGGCTAACCACTACAATGAGCAGTTCTTC. V is TRBV7-2 and J is TRBJ2-1, with D perhaps matching TRBD2 (5 bases). V lost 8 bases, J lost 3 bases, and 17 bases lay in between. The CDR3 has 15 residues. Germline V gene lookup returns CDR1 SGHTA and CDR2 FQGNSA.

This clone was recorded only once. This rearrangement joins TRBV6-6 to TRBJ2-6; D possibly corresponds to TRBD1 (5 bases). Per the germline V gene, CDR1 is MNHNY and CDR2 is SVGAGI (reference sequence). This CDR3 comprises 16 residues. Trimming left V 2 bases short and J 1 base short, with 9 bases between. The CDR3 region is CASSYDSYSGANVLTF. The CDR3 nucleotides read TGTGCCAGCAGTTACGACAGTTATTCTGGGGCCAACGTCCTGACTTTC.

The J gene is TRBJ2-1, the V gene TRBV15, with 9 bases aligning to TRBD1. The CDR3 extends over 15 amino acids. The J segment lost 6 bases and the V segment lost 5 bases, leaving 8 bases of the junction unmatched. CDR1 and CDR2 from the germline V gene are LNHNV and YYDKDF (reference sequence). CDR3 DNA: TGTGCCACCAGCGGGGACAGGGATGGGAGCAATGAGCAGTTCTTC. Residues: CATSGDRDGSNEQFF.

There are a few counts of this clone. The rearrangement uses TRBV27 and TRBJ2-6; D remains unclear. Looked up from germline, CDR1 is MNHEY and CDR2 is SMNVEV (reference sequence). V was cut by 2 bases and J by 0 bases, with 8 bases left in between. CDR3 length: 16 residues. CDR3 coding DNA: TGTGCCAGCAGTTTAGGAACCGGCTCTGGGGCCAACGTCCTGACTTTC. Translating it yields CASSLGTGSGANVLTF.

The CDR3 spells CASSLALLPGTSGGAGSYEQYF. CDR3 nucleotides: TGCGCCAGCAGCTTGGCCTTACTACCCGGGACTAGCGGGGGGGCAGGGAGTTACGAGCAGTACTTC. This sequence joins TRBV5-1 and TRBJ2-7, with 16 nucleotides matching TRBD2. This CDR3 has 22 residues. V lost 0 bases to trimming and J lost 4 bases; unmatched junction nucleotides: 19. The germline gives CDR1 SGHRS, CDR2 YFSETQ.

The gene calls are TRBV27 and TRBJ2-5, with D tentatively TRBD2 (5 bases). Trimming pared 6 bases from V and 5 bases from J, leaving 13 bases between. The germline CDR1 and CDR2 sequences are MNHEY and SMNVEV (reference sequence). The CDR3 is made up of 13 amino acids. In nucleotides, the CDR3 is TGTGCCAGCAGGAAGAGGGCTGACGAGACCCAGTACTTC. It specifies CASRKRADETQYF.

The chain recombines TRBV5-6 with TRBJ1-1; possibly TRBD1 for D (6 bases). V gave up 2 bases and J gave up 0 bases, with 8 bases separating them. This CDR3 is built from 14 residues. Germline V gene sequence: CDR1 SGHDT, CDR2 YYEEEE. The DNA of the CDR3 is TGTGCCAGCAGCTTAGGGGGGCTGAACACTGAAGCTTTCTTT. Protein product: CASSLGGLNTEAFF.

Regarding this clone: Since the CDR3 does not end with the conserved phenylalanine or tryptophan, this likely comes from a read error. The limits of the CDR3 on the DNA are not certain, so only TCRdb's listed CDR3 is given. The chain has TRBV6-4 and TRBJ2-7; the table's D call of TRBD1 was not tested on the DNA. The V gene's germline CDR1 is MRHNA and CDR2 SNTAGT. Including both end residues, the CDR3 is 10 amino acids long. The CDR3 sequence is CARGGAGGPN.

The genes are TRBV13 and TRBJ1-1, with TRBD1 as a possible D gene (6 bases). This CDR3 spans 18 amino acids. V was pared by 2 bases and J by 0 bases, with 19 bases between. CDR1 PRHDT and CDR2 FYEKMQ come from the germline V gene (reference sequence). The CDR3 coding sequence is TGTGCCAGCAGCTTATCCACAGGGTCCCCTGCCCTGAACACTGAAGCTTTCTTT. This gives the protein CASSLSTGSPALNTEAFF.

The rearrangement uses TRBV28 and TRBJ2-6; D is possibly TRBD1 (5 bases). The CDR3 consists of 19 residues. CDR1 is MDHEN and CDR2 is SYDVKM in the germline V gene. The V end lost 0 bases, the J end lost 1 base, and 16 bases lay between the germline ends. CDR3 sequence: CASSLWGPTAASGANVLTF. In DNA form, the CDR3 reads TGTGCCAGCAGTTTATGGGGCCCGACAGCCGCTTCTGGGGCCAACGTCCTGACTTTC.

The chain joins TRBV12-5 to TRBJ2-2, with 8 bases identical to TRBD1. Germline CDR1 reads LGHNT; CDR2 reads FRNRAP. This CDR3 has 16 residues. The V segment lost 1 base and the J segment 4 bases; nucleotides outside the gene matches: 5. The CDR3 nucleotides are TGTGCTAGTGGTTTGGACCCAGGGGGCGGCACCGGGGAGCTGTTTTTT. This sequence encodes CASGLDPGGGTGELFF.

The gene calls are TRBV30 and TRBJ1-6; D is unresolved. Germline CDR1 and CDR2: GTSNPN and SVGIG (reference sequence). The V gene lost 5 bases and the J gene lost 6 bases, with 17 bases spanning the gap. The CDR3 is 15 amino acids. CDR3 protein: CAWAANRVFNSPLHF. CDR3 nucleotides: TGTGCCTGGGCCGCCAACCGGGTTTTTAATTCACCCCTCCACTTT.

This sequence joins TRBV6-5 and TRBJ2-7, with 10 nucleotides matching TRBD2. The CDR3 runs to 15 residues. Germline V gene data show CDR1 as MNHEY and CDR2 as SVGAGI. J lost 5 bases, V lost 0 bases, and 4 bases had no gene match. The CDR3: CASSYSSGRAHEQYF. The DNA of the CDR3 is TGTGCCAGCAGTTACTCAAGCGGGAGGGCCCACGAGCAGTACTTC.

This CDR3 reads CASSLVLGTVSQETQYF. The CDR3 DNA follows: TGTGCCAGCAGCTTAGTTTTGGGGACAGTTTCCCAAGAGACCCAGTACTTC. The genes are TRBV11-2 and TRBJ2-5; TRBD1 agrees at 7 bases. Germline CDR1 reads SGHAT; CDR2 reads FQNNGV. With V trimmed by 1 base and J by 1 base, 9 bases remained unmatched. CDR3 length: 17 residues.

This clone showed up just a few times. The V gene is TRBV2, the J gene TRBJ1-5; 8 nucleotides line up with TRBD1. Per germline, CDR1 SNHLY and CDR2 FYNNEI. V trimming: 6 bases; J trimming: 0 bases; junction bases outside the gene matches: 4. CDR3 length: 15 amino acids. The CDR3 nucleotides are TGTGCCAGCAGCCCAGGGGGCCCTAGCAATCAGCCCCAGCATTTT. Translation gives CASSPGGPSNQPQHF.

V is TRBV4-3 and J is TRBJ2-5; D remains unclear. V was trimmed by 0 bases and J by 0 bases, leaving 8 bases between them. The CDR3 is 15 amino acids. Germline V lookup: CDR1 LGHNA, CDR2 YSLEER. CDR3 region: CASSQDREYQETQYF. DNA of the CDR3: TGCGCCAGCAGCCAAGATCGTGAGTACCAAGAGACCCAGTACTTC.

This chain links TRBV7-3 with TRBJ2-1, with D possibly being TRBD2 (6 bases). Germline CDR1 reads SGHTA; CDR2 reads FQGTGA. CDR3 length: 17 residues. V was pared by 1 base and J by 2 bases, with 15 bases between. The CDR3 protein is CASSLRSTSPPYNEQFF. CDR3 bases: TGTGCCAGCAGCTTAAGGTCTACTAGCCCTCCCTACAATGAGCAGTTCTTC. The full variable domain, with the rest looked up from reference TRBV7-3 and TRBJ2-1, is GAGVSQTPSNKVTEKGKYVELRCDPISGHTALYWYRQSLGQGPEFLIYFQGTGAADDSGLPNDRFFAVRPEGSVSTLKIQRTERGDSAVYLCASSLRSTSPPYNEQFFGPGTRLTVL.

The rearrangement joins TRBV28 to TRBJ1-4; D is undetermined. There are 15 residues in the CDR3. Germline V gene data show CDR1 as MDHEN and CDR2 as SYDVKM. V gave up 2 bases and J gave up 3 bases, with 10 bases separating them. CDR3 nucleotide sequence: TGTGCCAGCAGTTTACGGGTGTTCCCTAATGAAAAACTGTTTTTT. As protein: CASSLRVFPNEKLFF.

V gene TRBV6-5 combines with J gene TRBJ1-5, with D perhaps matching TRBD1 (5 bases). CDR3 size: 15 residues. CDR1 and CDR2 from the germline V gene are MNHEY and SVGAGI. The ends were cut back, 10 bases at V and 0 bases at J, with 16 bases in the middle. The CDR3 DNA reads TGTGCCACCACACCGGGGCGGAATAGCAATCAGCCCCAGCATTTT. This encodes CATTPGRNSNQPQHF.

CDR3 nucleotides: TGTGCCAGCAGTGGGGGACAGGGAATGACTGGCTACACCTTC. Protein sequence: CASSGGQGMTGYTF. The chain employs TRBV5-6 and TRBJ1-2; 9 bases line up with TRBD1. CDR1 and CDR2 (germline): SGHDT, YYEEEE. The CDR3 sequence is 14 residues long. With V trimmed by 5 bases and J by 7 bases, 9 bases remained unmatched.

The table lists this clone with a count of one. The chain combines TRBV27 with TRBJ2-7, with 7 bases matching TRBD1. CDR1 and CDR2 (germline): MNHEY, SMNVEV (reference sequence). V shed 7 bases and J 0 bases; nucleotides not matched to a gene: 12. The CDR3 length is 16 residues. The CDR3 sequence is CASTPFRDRLSYEQYF. In DNA form, the CDR3 reads TGTGCCAGCACCCCGTTTCGGGACAGACTCTCCTACGAGCAGTACTTC.

CDR3 DNA sequence: TGTGCCAGCAGTGGGGACAGGGAAGCTTTCTTT. This gives the protein CASSGDREAFF. This chain links TRBV6-5 with TRBJ1-1; 8 bases are a match to TRBD1. The ends lost 5 bases at V and 8 bases at J; junction bases unmatched: 1. The CDR3 consists of 11 residues. From germline, CDR1 is MNHEY and CDR2 SVGAGI.

The chain links TRBV18 to TRBJ1-2; no clear D gene. CDR3 length: 15 amino acids. The germline V gene has CDR1 KGHSH and CDR2 LQKENI. V lost 5 bases to trimming and J lost 1 base, with 14 bases between them. CDR3 nucleotides: TGTGCCAGCTCATCTCCGAGGAAAGATAACTATGGCTACACCTTC. Encoded protein: CASSSPRKDNYGYTF.

In regard to this clone: This specimen includes other DNA sequences encoding the same CDR3. V gene TRBV2 combines with J gene TRBJ1-3; 7 nucleotides line up with TRBD1. The V segment lost 5 bases and the J segment 2 bases; nucleotides outside the gene matches: 3. This CDR3 has 14 amino acids. CDR1 is SNHLY, CDR2 FYNNEI, per germline. The CDR3 is CASSTQGTGNTIYF. CDR3 in DNA: TGTGCCAGCAGTACACAGGGGACTGGAAACACCATATATTTT. The whole variable domain, filled in from reference TRBV2 and TRBJ1-3, reads EPEVTQTPSHQVTQMGQEVILRCVPISNHLYFYWYRQILGQKVEFLVSFYNNEISEKSEIFDDQFSVERPDGSNFTLKIRSTKLEDSAMYFCASSTQGTGNTIYFGEGSWLTVV.

The chain employs TRBV9 and TRBJ2-1; TRBD2 agrees at 8 bases. CDR3 size: 14 residues. The germline CDR1 and CDR2 sequences are SGDLS and YYNGEE. The ends lost 4 bases at V and 0 bases at J; junction bases unmatched: 0. CDR3 bases: TGTGCCAGCAGCACTAGCGGCTCCTACAATGAGCAGTTCTTC. Its translation: CASSTSGSYNEQFF.

This clone showed up just a few times. Different DNA sequences within this sample yield the same CDR3. This rearrangement joins TRBV6-5 to TRBJ1-2, with D hard to call. V lost 4 bases and J 5 bases, leaving 5 bases between the germline ends. The CDR3 runs to 11 residues. The V gene's germline CDR1 is MNHEY and CDR2 SVGAGI. CDR3: CASSSGYGYTF. CDR3 DNA sequence: TGTGCCAGCAGTTCGGGATATGGCTACACCTTC.

The chain couples TRBV6-5 to TRBJ2-1; no reliable D call. The CDR3 is 12 residues long. CDR1 MNHEY and CDR2 SVGAGI come from the germline V gene. With 6 bases removed from V and 9 bases from J, the gap between germline ends came to 12 bases. The CDR3 nucleotides are TGTGCCAGCAGCCCTCCGCACGGTGAGCAGTTCTTC. Amino acid sequence: CASSPPHGEQFF.